These T cell receptor beta chains were read from a single sample in a study of CD8 T cells in ankylosing spondylitis. Using its own MiXCR run on the 5' RACE reads, TCRdb lists one record per CDR3 protein. The table has fewer than 450,000 distinct CDR3 sequences, 17% seen once. Sequencing was carried out using blood, either unsorted or a sorted T cell fraction (not recorded which). The receptors come from a male donor with ankylosing spondylitis. The CDR3 runs from the conserved cysteine through the conserved F or W. The order of the fields is V gene, D gene, clone size, J gene, CDR3 protein, CDR3 DNA. D genes are given only for firm matches. Clone size is not always given. Where it is, it says once, few, many or a class for expanded clones.

TRBV15,NA,NA,TRBJ1-3,CATSRDPGRKGNTIYF,TGTGCCACCAGCAGAGATCCGGGACGTAAGGGAAACACCATATATTTT
TRBV7-9,NA,NA,TRBJ1-5,CASSLGVQPQHF,TGTGCCAGCAGTTTGGGGGTTCAGCCCCAGCATTTT
TRBV18,NA,few,TRBJ2-5,CASSTPQETQYF,TGTGCCAGCTCAACCCCTCAAGAGACCCAGTACTTC
TRBV24-1,NA,NA,TRBJ2-3,CATGGKGTDTQYF,TGTGCCACCGGGGGAAAGGGCACAGATACGCAGTATTTT
TRBV24-1,TRBD1,NA,TRBJ2-3,CATSDYGTGTDTQYF,TGTGCCACCAGTGATTACGGGACAGGTACAGATACGCAGTATTTT
TRBV6-4,NA,NA,TRBJ1-1,CASKLDTNTEAFF,TGTGCCAGCAAATTGGACACAAACACTGAAGCTTTCTTT
TRBV4-3,NA,many,TRBJ2-7,CASSQGWQGEQYF,TGCGCCAGCAGCCAAGGGTGGCAAGGGGAGCAGTACTTC
TRBV5-1,TRBD1,many,TRBJ1-4,CATSPGGGNEKLFF,TGCGCCACCAGCCCAGGGGGCGGAAATGAAAAACTGTTTTTT
TRBV5-1,NA,many,TRBJ2-1,CASSFGGGDEQFF,TGCGCCAGCAGCTTCGGGGGAGGCGATGAGCAGTTCTTC
TRBV7-9,NA,once,TRBJ2-3,CASSRTRDGTDTQYF,TGTGCCAGCAGCCGTACCCGGGACGGCACAGATACGCAGTATTTT
TRBV10-3,NA,few,TRBJ1-1,CATAGGADTEAFF,TGTGCCACCGCGGGGGGTGCGGACACTGAAGCTTTCTTT
TRBV20-1,TRBD1,few,TRBJ2-5,CSAPTSGTGGETQYF,TGCAGTGCCCCTACCTCCGGGACAGGGGGAGAGACCCAGTACTTC
TRBV5-1,TRBD1,many,TRBJ1-1,CASSTATGGTEAFF,TGCGCCAGCAGCACCGCGACAGGGGGCACTGAAGCTTTCTTT
TRBV6-1,NA,NA,TRBJ2-5,CASSPGPRRRETQYF,TGTGCCAGCAGCCCCGGCCCCCGTAGACGAGAGACCCAGTACTTC
TRBV7-9,NA,NA,TRBJ1-5,CASSLVGQVAQHF,TGTGCCAGCAGCTTAGTAGGGCAGGTGGCCCAGCATTTT